The T cell receptor beta chain described here comes from a study of blood T cell repertoires in COVID-19. About the research overall: PBMCs, B-cell-depleted T cells, or T cells provided the cDNA or gDNA that made up the material.

V lost 9 bases to trimming and J lost 3 bases; unmatched junction nucleotides: 10. Germline-derived CDR1 and CDR2 are MNHEY and SMNVEV (reference sequence). The CDR3 runs 15 residues. The authors' processing: Amplification of reference gene primers was used by the study to estimate nucleated cell counts. Using immunoSEQ multiplex PCR, the repertoire was profiled, and TCRdb retains in-frame clones only, with some absent. For V, J and clone size, that table is used; D and trimming come from the DNA. The sample has some 52,000 clones; 89% are singletons. The sample was peripheral blood. V usage is TRBV27 and J usage is TRBJ2-2, with 7 bases matching TRBD1. The sequence was collected from a man aged 55 to 70 with active COVID-19. In DNA, the CDR3 is TGTGCCAGTCGGCCCCGGGACAGATACACCGGGGAGCTGTTTTTT. Translated, it gives CASRPRDRYTGELFF.